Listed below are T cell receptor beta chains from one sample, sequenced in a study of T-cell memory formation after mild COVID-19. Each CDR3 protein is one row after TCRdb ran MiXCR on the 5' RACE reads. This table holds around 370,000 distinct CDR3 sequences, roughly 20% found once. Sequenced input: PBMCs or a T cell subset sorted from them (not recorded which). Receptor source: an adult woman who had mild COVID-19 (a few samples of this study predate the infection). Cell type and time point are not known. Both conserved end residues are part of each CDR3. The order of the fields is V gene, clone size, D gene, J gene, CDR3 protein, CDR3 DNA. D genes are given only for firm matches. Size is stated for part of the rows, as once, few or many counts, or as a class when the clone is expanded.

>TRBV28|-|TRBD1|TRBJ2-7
CASSSIGQGYYEQYF
TGTGCCAGCAGTTCCATAGGACAGGGTTACTACGAGCAGTACTTC
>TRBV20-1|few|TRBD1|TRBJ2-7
CSAREGAQGARPTGQYF
TGCAGTGCTAGAGAGGGGGCACAGGGGGCGCGACCAACGGGGCAGTACTTC
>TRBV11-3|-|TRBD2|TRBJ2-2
CASSSSPASGSSGELFF
TGTGCCAGCAGCTCGTCTCCAGCTAGCGGGAGTTCCGGGGAGCTGTTTTTT
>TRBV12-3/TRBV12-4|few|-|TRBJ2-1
CASSLGHNEQFF
TGTGCCAGCAGTTTGGGTCACAATGAGCAGTTCTTC
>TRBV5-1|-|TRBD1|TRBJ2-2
CASSTGTGAGELFF
TGCGCCAGCAGCACCGGGACAGGGGCCGGGGAGCTGTTTTTT
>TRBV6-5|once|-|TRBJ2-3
CASSYSFQITGGTDTQYF
TGTGCCAGCAGTTACTCATTTCAGATCACGGGTGGCACAGATACGCAGTATTTT
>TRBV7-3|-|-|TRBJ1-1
CASSPWITGFGKRDTEAFF
TGTGCCAGCAGCCCTTGGATCACAGGGTTTGGGAAGAGGGACACTGAAGCTTTCTTT
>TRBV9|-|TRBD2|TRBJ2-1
CASSVERGGRDEQFF
TGTGCCAGCAGCGTAGAGCGGGGGGGTAGGGATGAGCAGTTCTTC
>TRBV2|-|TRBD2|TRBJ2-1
CASSEASGSYNEQFF
TGTGCCAGCAGTGAAGCTAGCGGGTCCTACAATGAGCAGTTCTTC
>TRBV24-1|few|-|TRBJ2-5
CATSDFVGRGKQTQYF
TGTGCCACCAGTGATTTTGTGGGCAGGGGAAAGCAGACCCAGTACTTC
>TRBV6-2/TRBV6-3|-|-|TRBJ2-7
CASSYSSSFTPGRETYEQYF
TGTGCCAGCAGTTATTCCTCCTCCTTCACTCCGGGACGGGAAACCTACGAGCAGTACTTC
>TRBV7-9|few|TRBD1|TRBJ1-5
CASSLSTGVQPQHF
TGTGCCAGCAGCTTATCGACAGGGGTTCAGCCCCAGCATTTT
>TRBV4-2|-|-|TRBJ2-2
CASSQFSTSNTGELFF
TGTGCCAGCAGCCAATTCTCGACAAGTAACACCGGGGAGCTGTTTTTT
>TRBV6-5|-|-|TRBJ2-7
CASRIDPRSSYEQYF
TGTGCCAGCAGGATCGACCCACGGAGCTCCTACGAGCAGTACTTC
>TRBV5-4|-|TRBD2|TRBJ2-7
CASRGTSGPNEQYF
TGTGCCAGCAGGGGGACTAGCGGGCCCAACGAGCAGTACTTC
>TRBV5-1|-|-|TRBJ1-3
CASSKQGSGSGNTIYF
TGCGCCAGCAGCAAACAGGGTAGTGGCTCTGGAAACACCATATATTTT
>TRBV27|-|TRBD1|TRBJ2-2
CASSLSQGMDTGELFF
TGTGCCAGCAGTTTATCACAGGGGATGGACACCGGGGAGCTGTTTTTT
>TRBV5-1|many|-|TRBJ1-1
CASSLIGDLGTEAFF
TGCGCCAGCAGCTTGATTGGGGATCTCGGCACTGAAGCTTTCTTT
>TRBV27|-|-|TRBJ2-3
CASSLTSALLAEEDTQYF
TGTGCCAGCAGTTTAACCTCCGCCCTACTAGCAGAGGAGGATACGCAGTATTTT
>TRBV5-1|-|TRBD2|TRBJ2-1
CASSPDGGIYNEQFF
TGCGCCAGCAGCCCGGACGGGGGGATATACAATGAGCAGTTCTTC
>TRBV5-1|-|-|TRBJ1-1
CASSLIVGTEAFF
TGCGCCAGCAGCTTGATTGTTGGAACTGAAGCTTTCTTT
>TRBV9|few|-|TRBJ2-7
CASSVEGRGLEQYF
TGTGCCAGCAGCGTAGAGGGACGGGGGCTCGAGCAGTACTTC
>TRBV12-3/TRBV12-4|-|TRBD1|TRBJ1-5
CASSIQGDNQPQHF
TGTGCCAGCAGCATACAGGGGGACAATCAGCCCCAGCATTTT
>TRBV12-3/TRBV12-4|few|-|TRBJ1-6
CASRLRRDSPLHF
TGTGCCAGCAGACTGAGACGGGATTCACCCCTCCACTTT
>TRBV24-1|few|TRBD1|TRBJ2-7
CAILNANTGVYEQYF
TGTGCCATCCTAAACGCGAATACAGGGGTCTACGAGCAGTACTTC
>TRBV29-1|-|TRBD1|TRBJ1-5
CSVGQTTDSNQPQHF
TGCAGCGTGGGACAGACCACTGATAGCAATCAGCCCCAGCATTTT
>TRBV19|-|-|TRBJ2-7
CASSGGHEQYF
TGTGCCAGTAGTGGAGGCCACGAGCAGTACTTC
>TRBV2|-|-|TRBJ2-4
CASSDLETPRDIQYF
TGTGCCAGCAGTGACCTGGAAACACCGCGGGACATTCAGTACTTC
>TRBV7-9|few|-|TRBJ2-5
CASSPKRPGEETQYF
TGTGCCAGCAGCCCCAAAAGGCCCGGGGAAGAGACCCAGTACTTC
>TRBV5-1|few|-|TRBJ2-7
CASSFFAGGDDGHEQYF
TGCGCCAGCAGCTTCTTCGCTGGGGGAGACGACGGCCACGAGCAGTACTTC
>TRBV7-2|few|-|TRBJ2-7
CASSTMQVAGLEQYF
TGTGCCAGCAGCACGATGCAGGTGGCGGGGCTCGAGCAGTACTTC
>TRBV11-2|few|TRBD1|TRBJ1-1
CASSFSGGYTEAFF
TGTGCCAGCAGCTTTTCAGGGGGTTACACTGAAGCTTTCTTT
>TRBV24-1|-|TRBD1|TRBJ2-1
CATSSTGTGSYNEQFF
TGTGCCACCAGTTCTACCGGGACAGGGAGCTACAATGAGCAGTTCTTC
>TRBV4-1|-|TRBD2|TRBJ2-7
CASSQGSGGYYEQYF
TGCGCCAGCAGCCAAGGAAGCGGGGGGTACTACGAGCAGTACTTC
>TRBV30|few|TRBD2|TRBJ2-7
CAWRVTSGTEQYF
TGTGCCTGGCGCGTTACTAGCGGGACAGAGCAGTACTTC
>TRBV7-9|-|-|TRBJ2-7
CASSSTDPSWTDFAYEQYF
TGTGCCAGCAGCTCAACCGACCCATCCTGGACAGATTTTGCCTACGAGCAGTACTTC
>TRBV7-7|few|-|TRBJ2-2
CASSSSMTGELFF
TGTGCTAGCAGCTCCTCGATGACCGGGGAGCTGTTTTTT
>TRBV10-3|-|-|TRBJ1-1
CAISANRVNTEAFF
TGTGCCATCAGCGCAAACAGGGTGAACACTGAAGCTTTCTTT
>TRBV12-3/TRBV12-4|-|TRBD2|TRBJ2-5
CASTWTSGKQETQYF
TGTGCCAGCACCTGGACTAGCGGGAAGCAAGAGACCCAGTACTTC
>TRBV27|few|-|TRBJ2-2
CASRRAANTGELFF
TGTGCCAGCAGACGGGCCGCGAACACCGGGGAGCTGTTTTTT
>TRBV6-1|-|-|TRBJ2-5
CASRGRLQETQYF
TGTGCCAGCAGGGGCAGGCTCCAAGAGACCCAGTACTTC
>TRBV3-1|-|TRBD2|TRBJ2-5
CASSQDRLAEETQYF
TGTGCCAGCAGCCAAGATCGACTAGCGGAAGAGACCCAGTACTTC